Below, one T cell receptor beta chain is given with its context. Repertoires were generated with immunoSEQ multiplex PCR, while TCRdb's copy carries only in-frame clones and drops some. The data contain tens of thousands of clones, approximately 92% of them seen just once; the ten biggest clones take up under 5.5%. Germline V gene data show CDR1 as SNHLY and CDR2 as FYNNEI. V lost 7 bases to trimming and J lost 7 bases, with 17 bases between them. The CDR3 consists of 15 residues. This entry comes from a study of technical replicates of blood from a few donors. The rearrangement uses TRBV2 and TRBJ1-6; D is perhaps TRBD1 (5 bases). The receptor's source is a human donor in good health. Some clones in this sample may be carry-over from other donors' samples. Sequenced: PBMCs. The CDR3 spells CASTTGGVGNSPLHF. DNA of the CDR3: TGTGCCAGCACTACAGGAGGGGTTGGGAATTCACCCCTCCACTTT.